The 12 T cell receptor beta chains given below trace back to one sample, sequenced in a study of blood T cell repertoires in COVID-19. The assay was immunoSEQ multiplex PCR, and TCRdb's table has in-frame clones only and misses some. The sample yields over 50,000 clones, about 80% seen once. Source material: peripheral blood. All receptors come from a man older than 75 with active or convalescent COVID-19.

The J gene is TRBJ2-5, the V gene TRBV6-1, with TRBD1 matching 9 bases. The V and J ends lost 2 bases and 3 bases, in that order; junction bases with no gene match: 4. Per the germline V gene, CDR1 is MNHNS and CDR2 is SASEGT. The CDR3 runs to 15 residues. This chain's CDR3 is CASSEWGQGEETQYF. The CDR3 nucleotides are TGTGCCAGCAGTGAATGGGGACAGGGTGAAGAGACCCAGTACTTC.

The V and J genes are TRBV19 and TRBJ2-2; maybe TRBD1 (5 bases). From germline, CDR1 is LNHDA and CDR2 SQIVND (reference sequence). CDR3 length: 14 amino acids. The V end lost 3 bases, the J end lost 3 bases, and 8 bases lay between the germline ends. CDR3 DNA: TGTGCCAGTAGTATCCAGGGTGACACCGGGGAGCTGTTTTTT. Translation gives CASSIQGDTGELFF.

The chain couples TRBV29-1 to TRBJ2-5, with D perhaps TRBD2 (6 bases). This CDR3 has 14 residues. Germline loops: CDR1 SQVTM, CDR2 ANQGSEA. V gave up 6 bases and J gave up 2 bases, with 16 bases separating them. The CDR3: CSVDPTGTQETQYF. CDR3 sequence (DNA): TGCAGCGTAGACCCTACCGGGACTCAAGAGACCCAGTACTTC.

The rearrangement links TRBV6-1 to TRBJ2-5, with 11 bases that match TRBD2. J was trimmed by 5 bases and V by 3 bases; bases with no gene match: 8. The CDR3 covers 16 residues. CDR1 and CDR2 (germline): MNHNS, SASEGT. The CDR3 bases are TGTGCCAGCAGTGACTATCTAGCGGGGGGTTCTGAGACCCAGTACTTC. Translated, it gives CASSDYLAGGSETQYF.

This clone has only one observation. The chain links TRBV27 to TRBJ2-2; 7 nucleotides match TRBD1. This CDR3 region has 15 residues. V was pared by 10 bases and J by 5 bases, with 13 bases of the junction left unmatched. CDR1 is MNHEY and CDR2 is SMNVEV in the germline V gene (reference sequence). The CDR3 nucleotides read TGTGCCACATCACACCCCTCGGACAGGACCGGGGAGCTGTTTTTT. Amino acid sequence: CATSHPSDRTGELFF.

CDR3 sequence (DNA): TGCGCCAGCAGCCAAGGACAGACCGTGGCCTACGAGCAGTACTTC. Translated, it gives CASSQGQTVAYEQYF. V gene TRBV4-1 combines with J gene TRBJ2-7; D might be TRBD1 (5 bases). V was pared by 1 base and J by 2 bases, with 12 bases between. The CDR3 consists of 15 residues. Per germline, CDR1 MGHRA and CDR2 YSYEKL.

The rearrangement links TRBV6-4 to TRBJ2-3; unclear D gene. The germline gives CDR1 MRHNA, CDR2 SNTAGT. CDR3 size: 13 residues. Trimming removed 0 bases from V and 4 bases from J, with 5 bases in between. The CDR3 loop is CASSDSGSDTQYF. In nucleotides, the CDR3 is TGTGCCAGCAGTGACTCGGGCTCAGATACGCAGTATTTT.

This clone was picked up one time. The rearrangement links TRBV7-4 to TRBJ1-1, with TRBD1 matching 8 bases. CDR1 and CDR2 (germline): SGHVT, SQSDAQ. V was clipped by 3 bases and J by 1 base; unmatched bases: 4. The CDR3 consists of 15 residues. The CDR3 sequence is CASSLETGANTEAFF. The DNA for the CDR3 is TGTGCCAGCAGCTTGGAGACAGGGGCGAACACTGAAGCTTTCTTT. Full variable domain (missing parts from reference TRBV7-4 and TRBJ1-1): GAGVSQSPRYKVAKRGRDVALRCDSISGHVTLYWYRQTLGQGSEVLTYSQSDAQRDKSGRPSGRFSAERPERSVSTLKIQRTEQGDSAVYLCASSLETGANTEAFFGQGTRLTVV.

This sequence joins TRBV7-9 and TRBJ1-2; possibly TRBD1 for D (6 bases). This CDR3 comprises 17 residues. V lost 5 bases and J 3 bases, leaving 22 bases between the germline ends. Per germline, CDR1 SEHNR and CDR2 FQNEAQ (reference sequence). CDR3 amino acids: CASSQTIGQPTHYGYTF. CDR3 bases: TGTGCCAGCAGCCAAACGATCGGACAGCCGACGCACTATGGCTACACCTTC.

The rearrangement joins TRBV12-3 or TRBV12-4 to TRBJ1-2; 10 positions agree with TRBD1. Trimming cost V 8 bases and J 8 bases; bases outside gene matches: 8. The length of the CDR3 is 13 residues. The CDR3 loop reads CASHKGTGVGYTF. In DNA, the CDR3 is TGTGCCAGCCACAAAGGGACAGGGGTCGGCTACACCTTC.

The J gene is TRBJ2-1, the V gene TRBV5-4; D is possibly TRBD1 (7 bases). V was cut by 2 bases and J by 5 bases, with 11 bases left in between. In germline, CDR1 is SGHNT, CDR2 YYREEE (reference sequence). There are 14 residues in the CDR3. CDR3 in amino acids: CASSFQGGHNEQFF. In DNA form, the CDR3 reads TGTGCCAGCAGCTTCCAGGGGGGACACAATGAGCAGTTCTTC. The whole variable domain, remainder taken from reference TRBV5-4 and TRBJ2-1, is ETGVTQSPTHLIKTRGQQVTLRCSSQSGHNTVSWYQQALGQGPQFIFQYYREEENGRGNFPPRFSGLQFPNYSSELNVNALELDDSALYLCASSFQGGHNEQFFGPGTRLTVL.

CDR3 sequence (DNA): TGTGCCAGCACTTCCGTCTACACAGATACGCAGTATTTT. It translates to CASTSVYTDTQYF. The chain couples TRBV6-5 to TRBJ2-3; no reliable D call. The germline gives CDR1 MNHEY, CDR2 SVGAGI. The CDR3 runs 13 residues. The ends were cut back, 7 bases at V and 2 bases at J, with 10 bases in the middle.